This is a list of T cell receptor beta chains from one sample in a study of T cell changes during pregnancy in multiple sclerosis. Some clones are missing from TCRdb's copy, which holds only in-frame ones; the method was immunoSEQ multiplex PCR. The repertoire has 40,000 to 50,000 clones, 75% to 90% of them found once; the top ten carry 1% to 1.5%. The sample here was CD4+ T cells from peripheral blood mononuclear cells, taken in the first trimester of pregnancy. The receptors were gathered from a female donor with multiple sclerosis, enrolled in a pregnancy study. The CDR3 runs from the conserved cysteine through the conserved F or W. The order of the fields is clone size, J gene, D gene, V gene, CDR3 DNA, CDR3 protein. D genes are given only for firm matches. Some rows mark clone size as missing; the rest say once, few, many or name a class of expanded clone.

-,TRBJ2-7,-,TRBV7-9,TGTGCCAGCAGCTTAAGAGCGGAGACCTACGAGCAGTACTTC,CASSLRAETYEQYF
once,TRBJ1-1,-,TRBV27,TGTGCCAGCAGTATAAGGTCCAGGGGTGAAACTGAAGCTTTCTTT,CASSIRSRGETEAFF
-,TRBJ2-7,-,TRBV27,TGTGCCAGCAGTCAAGGGGTGGCCTCCTACGAGCAGTACTTC,CASSQGVASYEQYF
-,TRBJ1-2,-,TRBV27,TGTGCCAGCAGTTTATCCGGGAATTTTGATGGCTACACCTTC,CASSLSGNFDGYTF
-,TRBJ2-1,TRBD2,TRBV7-3,TGTGCCAGCAGCCCGGGGGGTGGCGGGAGGGCCCTAAGCACCTACAATGAGCAGTTCTTC,CASSPGGGGRALSTYNEQFF
-,TRBJ1-5,-,TRBV6-5,TGTGCCAGCAGCGAACCCCCAACTGGTCAGCCCCAGCATTTT,CASSEPPTGQPQHF
-,TRBJ1-1,TRBD1,TRBV29-1,TGCAGCGTTGTGGGGGGGGACAGGCGGAACACTGAAGCTTTCTTT,CSVVGGDRRNTEAFF
-,TRBJ1-5,-,TRBV27,TGTGCCAGCAGTTTATTAGGGGTAGACAATCAGCCCCAGCATTTT,CASSLLGVDNQPQHF
-,TRBJ2-1,TRBD2,TRBV9,TGTGCCAGCAGCGATTCCGGAGGACTAGCGGGACGCAATGAGCAGTTCTTC,CASSDSGGLAGRNEQFF
-,TRBJ2-1,TRBD1,TRBV5-4,TGTGCCAGCAGCCCTGGACAGGGGAGCTACAATGAGCAGTTCTTC,CASSPGQGSYNEQFF
-,TRBJ2-7,TRBD2,TRBV5-1,TGCGCCAGCAGCTTGGGCCTAGCGGGAAAGTACGAGCAGTACTTC,CASSLGLAGKYEQYF
-,TRBJ1-3,-,TRBV7-9,TGTGCCAGCAGCCCTTCTGGAAACACCATATATTTT,CASSPSGNTIYF
-,TRBJ2-6,TRBD2,TRBV2,TGTGCCAGCAGTGTTTCTAGCGGGGTGTCCTCTGGGGCCAACGTCCTGACTTTC,CASSVSSGVSSGANVLTF
-,TRBJ2-1,TRBD2,TRBV10-2,TGCGCCAGCAGTGAGTTCAAGGGGACTAGCGGGAGCCGGTACAATGAGCAGTTCTTC,CASSEFKGTSGSRYNEQFF
few,TRBJ2-2,-,TRBV6-1,TGTGCCAGCAGTGAAATGACGGGAGTAACCGGGGAGCTGTTTTTT,CASSEMTGVTGELFF
-,TRBJ2-7,TRBD1,TRBV28,TGTGCCAGCAGGACCGACAGGGACAACGAGCAGTACTTC,CASRTDRDNEQYF
-,TRBJ2-1,TRBD2,TRBV7-2,TGTGCCAGCAGCGGATCTAGCGGGGTGGGGCATGAGCAGTTCTTC,CASSGSSGVGHEQFF
-,TRBJ2-5,TRBD1,TRBV11-2,TGTGCCAGCAGCTTATCCGGCCCGGGGCAGGGGGCGCGAGAGACCCAGTACTTC,CASSLSGPGQGARETQYF
-,TRBJ2-7,TRBD1,TRBV7-2,TGTGCCAGCAGCTTAGCCGGGACAGGGCATCTGGGGGGCTCCTACGAGCAGTACTTC,CASSLAGTGHLGGSYEQYF
-,TRBJ1-1,-,TRBV5-1,TGCGCCAGCAGCTTGCTACCTATAGACATGAACACTGAAGCTTTCTTT,CASSLLPIDMNTEAFF
few,TRBJ2-1,-,TRBV29-1,TGCAGCGTCGCCCGGGGGGCGGTTTCCTACAATGAGCAGTTCTTC,CSVARGAVSYNEQFF
once,TRBJ1-4,TRBD1,TRBV29-1,TGCAGCGCCGGGACAGGGGGCTTAGGGGATGAAAAACTGTTTTTT,CSAGTGGLGDEKLFF
-,TRBJ2-1,TRBD1,TRBV27,TGTGCCAGCAGTCCGGGACAGGGCCATAAGAATGAGCAGTTCTTC,CASSPGQGHKNEQFF
once,TRBJ2-5,-,TRBV27,TGTGCCAGCAGTACCTCCCGACAGAACCAAGAGACCCAGTACTTC,CASSTSRQNQETQYF
-,TRBJ2-7,TRBD2,TRBV30,TGTGCCTGGACTAGCGGATTCCACTCCTACGAGCAGTACTTC,CAWTSGFHSYEQYF
once,TRBJ1-2,-,TRBV30,TGTGCCTGGACCGGTGGAGGGCCCTATGGCTACACCTTC,CAWTGGGPYGYTF
once,TRBJ2-7,-,TRBV7-9,TGTGCCAGCAGCGCCCGGACTGATTCCTACGAGCAGTACTTC,CASSARTDSYEQYF
-,TRBJ1-1,TRBD1,TRBV6-1,TGTGCCACCAGGACAGGGGCAGCTTTCTTT,CATRTGAAFF
-,TRBJ2-2,-,TRBV11-3,TGTGCCAGCAGCTTATACGCAGGGGTGGCCTCCGGGGAGCTGTTTTTT,CASSLYAGVASGELFF
-,TRBJ1-4,TRBD1,TRBV30,TGTGCCGGGACAGGGGGTCTTAATGAAAAACTGTTTTTT,CAGTGGLNEKLFF
-,TRBJ1-1,-,TRBV5-1,TGCGCCAGCAGCTTGGCGCTAGGGGGGAACACTGAAGCTTTCTTT,CASSLALGGNTEAFF
-,TRBJ2-7,TRBD1,TRBV11-2,TGTGCCAGCAGCTTAGGGCTCCGGGACAGGGAGCCCTACGAGCAGTACTTC,CASSLGLRDREPYEQYF
once,TRBJ1-3,TRBD1,TRBV5-4,TGTGCCAGCAGCCGGGACAGCGACTCTGGAAACACCATATATTTT,CASSRDSDSGNTIYF
-,TRBJ2-1,TRBD1,TRBV5-1,TGCGCCAGCAGGGGACAGGGCATAGGGGATGAGCAGTTCTTC,CASRGQGIGDEQFF
-,TRBJ1-1,-,TRBV19,TGTGCCAGTAGTATGGGGGGGGGCGCTGAAGCTTTCTTT,CASSMGGGAEAFF
-,TRBJ2-3,TRBD2,TRBV5-7,TGTGCCAGCAGCTTGTTGTCTAGCGGGTATGAATCTAGCACAGATACGCAGTATTTT,CASSLLSSGYESSTDTQYF
-,TRBJ2-7,TRBD2,TRBV7-2,TGTGCCAGCAGCCTAACCCTCGCTAGCGGGAAGAGGTACGAGCAGTACTTC,CASSLTLASGKRYEQYF
-,TRBJ1-1,TRBD1,TRBV6-1,TGTGCCAGCAGAGGGACAGGGTGGAACACTGAAGCTTTCTTT,CASRGTGWNTEAFF
-,TRBJ2-3,TRBD2,TRBV18,TGTGCCAGCTCACCAAGGGGTGTCGGACTAGCGGGCCGGCCCAGCACAGATACGCAGTATTTT,CASSPRGVGLAGRPSTDTQYF
-,TRBJ2-1,TRBD2,TRBV18,TGTGCCAGCTCAGTCCTAGCGGGAGAGAATGAGCAGTTCTTC,CASSVLAGENEQFF
-,TRBJ2-5,TRBD1,TRBV28,TGTGCCAGCAGTCCAGGGGGTGGAGAGACCCAGTACTTC,CASSPGGGETQYF
-,TRBJ1-2,TRBD1,TRBV7-9,TGTGCCAGCAGCATTGGACAGGGGTATGGCTACACCTTC,CASSIGQGYGYTF
-,TRBJ1-5,-,TRBV19,TGTGCCAGTAGTATTGAGGGCGGTCAGCCCCAGCATTTT,CASSIEGGQPQHF
-,TRBJ2-3,-,TRBV23-1,TGCGCCAGCAGCCGGAACCAGGCCGAAATCCTTTGGCAGTATTTT,CASSRNQAEILWQYF
-,TRBJ1-1,-,TRBV2,TGTGCCAGCTCAGGGGACACTGAAGCTTTCTTT,CASSGDTEAFF
-,TRBJ2-1,TRBD2,TRBV28,TGTGCCAGCACCCCCTCCGGGACTAGCTCTTTGCCCCCAAATGAGCAGTTCTTC,CASTPSGTSSLPPNEQFF
once,TRBJ2-2,TRBD1,TRBV7-9,TGTGCCAGCAGCGGACAGGGGACGTACACCGGGGAGCTGTTTTTT,CASSGQGTYTGELFF